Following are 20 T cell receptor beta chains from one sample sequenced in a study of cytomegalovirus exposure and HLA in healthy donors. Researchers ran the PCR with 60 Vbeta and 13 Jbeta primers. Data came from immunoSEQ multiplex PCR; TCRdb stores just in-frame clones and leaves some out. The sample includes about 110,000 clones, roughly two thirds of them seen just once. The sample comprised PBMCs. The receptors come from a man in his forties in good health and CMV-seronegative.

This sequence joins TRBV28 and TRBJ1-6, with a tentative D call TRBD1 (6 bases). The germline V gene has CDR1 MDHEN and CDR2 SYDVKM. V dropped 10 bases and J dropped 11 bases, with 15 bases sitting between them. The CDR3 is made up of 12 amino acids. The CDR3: CATTQGGTPLHF. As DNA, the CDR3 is TGTGCCACTACTCAAGGGGGTACACCCCTCCACTTT.

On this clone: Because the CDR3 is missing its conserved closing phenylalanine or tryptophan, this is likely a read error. The CDR3 sequence: CASSLSDRGVTEAFL. As DNA, the CDR3 is TGTGCCAGCAGTTTATCGGACAGGGGTGTGACTGAAGCTTTCCTT. The rearrangement joins TRBV27 to TRBJ1-1, with 9 bases lining up with TRBD1. The junction had 4 bases not matched to a gene; V was cut back by 0 bases and J by 5 bases. Germline loops: CDR1 MNHEY, CDR2 SMNVEV (reference sequence). The CDR3 totals 15 residues.

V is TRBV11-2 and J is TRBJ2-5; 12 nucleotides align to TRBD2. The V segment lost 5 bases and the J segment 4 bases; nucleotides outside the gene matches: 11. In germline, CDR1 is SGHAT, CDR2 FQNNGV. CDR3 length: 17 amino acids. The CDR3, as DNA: TGTGCCAGCAGCACAAGCTGGACTAGCGGGGTGAGAGAGACCCAGTACTTC. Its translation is CASSTSWTSGVRETQYF.

The DNA of the CDR3 is TGTGCCAGCAGCTTAGCCGCGGAGGGGTCCGAGCAGTACTTC. It specifies CASSLAAEGSEQYF. The chain recombines TRBV7-9 with TRBJ2-7, with a tentative D call TRBD2 (6 bases). V gave up 0 bases and J gave up 6 bases, with 12 bases separating them. Germline-derived CDR1 and CDR2 are SEHNR and FQNEAQ (reference sequence). The CDR3 covers 14 residues.

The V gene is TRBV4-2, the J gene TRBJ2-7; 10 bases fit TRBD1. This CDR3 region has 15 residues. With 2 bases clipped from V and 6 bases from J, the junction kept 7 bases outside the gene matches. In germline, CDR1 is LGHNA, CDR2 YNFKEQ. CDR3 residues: CASSQPGQGNGEQYF. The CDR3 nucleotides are TGTGCCAGCAGCCAACCGGGACAGGGGAACGGCGAGCAGTACTTC.

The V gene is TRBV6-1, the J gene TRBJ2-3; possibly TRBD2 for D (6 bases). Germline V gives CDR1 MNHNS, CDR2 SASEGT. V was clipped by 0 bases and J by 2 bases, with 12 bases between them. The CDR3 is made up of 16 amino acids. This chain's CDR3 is CASSEARGRFTDTQYF. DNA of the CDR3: TGTGCCAGCAGTGAAGCGCGGGGCAGGTTCACAGATACGCAGTATTTT.

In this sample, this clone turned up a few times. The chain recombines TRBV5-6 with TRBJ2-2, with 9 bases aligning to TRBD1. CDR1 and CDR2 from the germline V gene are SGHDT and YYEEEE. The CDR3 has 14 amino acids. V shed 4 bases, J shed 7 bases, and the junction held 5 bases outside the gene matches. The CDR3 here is CASSTTGGSGELFF. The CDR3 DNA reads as TGTGCCAGCAGCACCACAGGGGGCAGCGGGGAGCTGTTTTTT.

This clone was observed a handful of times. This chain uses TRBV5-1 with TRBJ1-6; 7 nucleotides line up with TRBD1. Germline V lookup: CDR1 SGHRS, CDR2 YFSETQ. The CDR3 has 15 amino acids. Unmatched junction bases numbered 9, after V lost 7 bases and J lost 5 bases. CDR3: CASQEGAVNNSPLHF. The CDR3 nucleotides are TGCGCCAGCCAGGAGGGGGCGGTTAATAATTCACCCCTCCACTTT.

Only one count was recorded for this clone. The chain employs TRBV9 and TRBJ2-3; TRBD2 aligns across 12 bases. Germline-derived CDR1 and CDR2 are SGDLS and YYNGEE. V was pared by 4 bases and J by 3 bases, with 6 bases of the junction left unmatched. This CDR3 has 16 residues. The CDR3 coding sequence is TGTGCCAGCAGCCCGAGACTAGCGGGGGAGACAGATACGCAGTATTTT. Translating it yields CASSPRLAGETDTQYF.

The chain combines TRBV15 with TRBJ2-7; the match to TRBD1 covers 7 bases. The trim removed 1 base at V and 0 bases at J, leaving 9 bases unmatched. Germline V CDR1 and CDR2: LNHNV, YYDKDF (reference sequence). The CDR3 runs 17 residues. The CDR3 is CATSRVLGQANSYEQYF. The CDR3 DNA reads TGTGCCACCAGCAGAGTATTAGGACAGGCAAACTCCTACGAGCAGTACTTC.

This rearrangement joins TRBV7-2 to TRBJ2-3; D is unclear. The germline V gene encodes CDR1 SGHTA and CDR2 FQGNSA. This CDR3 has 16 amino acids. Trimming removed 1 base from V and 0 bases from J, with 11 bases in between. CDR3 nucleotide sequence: TGTGCCAGCAGCTTAGGGCCGATCTCTAGCACAGATACGCAGTATTTT. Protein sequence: CASSLGPISSTDTQYF.

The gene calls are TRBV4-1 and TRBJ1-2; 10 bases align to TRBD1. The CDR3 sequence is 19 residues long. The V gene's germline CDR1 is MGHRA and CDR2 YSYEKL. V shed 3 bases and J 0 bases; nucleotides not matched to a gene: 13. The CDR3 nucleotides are TGCGCCAGCAGCCACGTTGTCCGGGACAGGGGCAAAGCTAACTATGGCTACACCTTC. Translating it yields CASSHVVRDRGKANYGYTF.

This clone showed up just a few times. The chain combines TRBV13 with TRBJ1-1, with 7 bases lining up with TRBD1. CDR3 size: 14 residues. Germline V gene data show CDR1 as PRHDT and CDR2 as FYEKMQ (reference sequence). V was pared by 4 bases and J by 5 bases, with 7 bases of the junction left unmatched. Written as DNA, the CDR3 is TGTGCCAGCAGCTCAGACAGGGTCGGGACTGAAGCTTTCTTT. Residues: CASSSDRVGTEAFF.

The CDR3 nucleotides read TGTGCCAGCAGCAAGGGACAGGGACTCACCGGGGAGCTGTTTTTT. Amino acid sequence: CASSKGQGLTGELFF. This chain uses TRBV5-8 with TRBJ2-2, with TRBD1 matching 9 bases. The trim removed 4 bases at V and 4 bases at J, leaving 5 bases unmatched. In germline, CDR1 is SGHTS, CDR2 YDEGEE. CDR3 size: 15 residues.

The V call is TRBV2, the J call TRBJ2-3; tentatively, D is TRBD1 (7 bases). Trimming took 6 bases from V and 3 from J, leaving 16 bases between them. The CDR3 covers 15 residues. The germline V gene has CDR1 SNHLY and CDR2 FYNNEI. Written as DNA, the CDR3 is TGTGCCAGCAGCAAGCAGGGGGGTGAGACAGATACGCAGTATTTT. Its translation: CASSKQGGETDTQYF.

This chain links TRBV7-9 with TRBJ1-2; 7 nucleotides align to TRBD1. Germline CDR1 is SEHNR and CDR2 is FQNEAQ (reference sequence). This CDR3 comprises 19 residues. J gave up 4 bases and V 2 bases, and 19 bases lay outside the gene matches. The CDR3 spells CASSLKGRGNPLEGYGYTF. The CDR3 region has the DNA TGTGCCAGCAGCTTAAAGGGCAGGGGGAACCCCCTTGAAGGCTATGGCTACACCTTC.

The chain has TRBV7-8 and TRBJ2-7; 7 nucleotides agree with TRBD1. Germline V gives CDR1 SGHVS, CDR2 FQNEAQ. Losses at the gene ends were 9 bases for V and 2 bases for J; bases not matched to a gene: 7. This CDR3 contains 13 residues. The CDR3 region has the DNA TGTGCCAGTACGGGACAGATAGCCTACGAGCAGTACTTC. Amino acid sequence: CASTGQIAYEQYF.

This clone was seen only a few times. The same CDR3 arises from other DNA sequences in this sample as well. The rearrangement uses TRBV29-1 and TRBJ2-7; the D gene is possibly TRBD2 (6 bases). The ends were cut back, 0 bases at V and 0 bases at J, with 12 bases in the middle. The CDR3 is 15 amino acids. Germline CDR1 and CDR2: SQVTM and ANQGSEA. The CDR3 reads CSVEDPGGSSYEQYF. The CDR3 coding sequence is TGCAGCGTTGAAGATCCCGGGGGAAGCTCCTACGAGCAGTACTTC.

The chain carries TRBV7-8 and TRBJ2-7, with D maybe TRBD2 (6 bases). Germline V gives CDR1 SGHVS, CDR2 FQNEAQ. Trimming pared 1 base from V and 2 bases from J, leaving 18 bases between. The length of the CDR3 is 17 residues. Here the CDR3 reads CASSLGVAADGTYEQYF. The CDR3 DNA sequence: TGTGCCAGCAGCTTAGGGGTAGCGGCGGACGGAACCTACGAGCAGTACTTC.

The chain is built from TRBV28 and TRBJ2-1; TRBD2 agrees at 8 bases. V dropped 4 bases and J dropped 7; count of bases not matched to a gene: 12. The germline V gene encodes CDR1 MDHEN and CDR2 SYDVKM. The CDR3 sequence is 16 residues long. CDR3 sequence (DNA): TGTGCCAGCAGTTCCCCGGGGGGGTTATTAAGGAATGAGCAGTTCTTC. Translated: CASSSPGGLLRNEQFF.